This T cell receptor beta chain derives from a study of blood T cell repertoires in COVID-19. Using immunoSEQ multiplex PCR, the repertoire was profiled, and TCRdb retains in-frame clones only, with some absent. Of some 300,000 clones listed, approximately 86% were seen once; the top ten hold roughly 14%. The CDR3 loop spans 14 amino acids. In germline, CDR1 is LNHDA, CDR2 SQIVND (reference sequence). V was pared by 3 bases and J by 7 bases, with 3 bases of the junction left unmatched. The chain carries TRBV19 and TRBJ1-6, with 7 bases that match TRBD1. The sequence was collected from a woman in her 70s with COVID-19, enrolled during active disease. Sequenced sample: peripheral blood. CDR3 sequence (DNA): TGTGCCAGTAGTATGGGCAGGGGGAATTCACCCCTCCACTTT. Encoded protein: CASSMGRGNSPLHF.